Shown below are 9 T cell receptor beta chains from a single sample sequenced in a study of T cells in Graves' hyperthyroidism and ophthalmopathy. The TCR beta CDR3 regions underwent amplification using RNA transcripts as the source. When the TCR CDR3 underwent first-round RT-PCR, the HTBI primer set was used. Each CDR3 protein gets one entry after TCRdb re-called the multiplex PCR reads with MiXCR. The top ten clones hold 7% to 10% of a sample with 800,000 or so distinct CDR3 sequences, roughly 40% of them seen once. Sequencing was done on a sample of blood. These receptors all stem from a young man with Graves' hyperthyroidism.

As regards this clonotype: A junction end diverges from the germline sequence, so it may reflect a read error. The J gene is TRBJ2-7, the V gene TRBV19; D is ambiguous. This CDR3 is 13 amino acids long. Germline lookup yields CDR1 LNHDA and CDR2 SQIVND (reference sequence). The DNA of the CDR3 is TGTGCCAGCCGTTCTAGAGTCTCCCACGAGCAGTACTTC. Translated: CASRSRVSHEQYF.

This clonotype was picked up a small number of times. The genes are TRBV19 and TRBJ1-1; D perhaps matches TRBD1 (6 bases). Trimming took 3 bases from V and 0 from J, leaving 11 bases between them. CDR1 is LNHDA, CDR2 SQIVND, per germline (reference sequence). The CDR3 has 15 residues. The CDR3 protein is CASSISTGLNTEAFF. CDR3 bases: TGTGCCAGTAGTATTTCCACAGGGCTGAACACTGAAGCTTTCTTT.

This clonotype was observed a few times. The V call is TRBV5-1, the J call TRBJ1-4; TRBD1 aligns across 7 bases. Germline loops: CDR1 SGHRS, CDR2 YFSETQ. The CDR3 totals 16 residues. Losses at the gene ends were 1 base for V and 0 bases for J; bases not matched to a gene: 3. CDR3 nucleotides: TGCGCCAGCAGCTTGCAGGGGGTAGCAACTAATGAAAAACTGTTTTTT. It codes for CASSLQGVATNEKLFF.

This clonotype occurred many times. The chain uses TRBV7-3 and TRBJ1-2; 7 positions agree with TRBD1. The J segment lost 8 bases and the V segment lost 0 bases, leaving 6 bases of the junction unmatched. CDR1 and CDR2 from the germline V gene are SGHTA and FQGTGA. The CDR3 contains 14 residues. The CDR3 DNA sequence: TGTGCCAGCAGCTTAACGAGACAGGGCACCGGCTACACCTTC. This encodes CASSLTRQGTGYTF.

The chain couples TRBV29-1 to TRBJ1-2; 7 bases line up with TRBD1. The CDR3 length is 12 residues. The junction had 9 bases not matched to a gene; V was cut back by 8 bases and J by 6 bases. Germline V gene data show CDR1 as SQVTM and CDR2 as ANQGSEA. The CDR3 DNA follows: TGCAGCAGTTCACAAGGACAGGATGGCTACACCTTC. Protein sequence: CSSSQGQDGYTF.

The chain combines TRBV12-3 or TRBV12-4 with TRBJ2-7; TRBD1 agrees at 7 bases. There are 14 residues in the CDR3. The trim removed 6 bases at V and 1 base at J, leaving 6 bases unmatched. CDR3 in amino acids: CASSQTGPSYEQYF. For the CDR3, the DNA is TGTGCCAGCAGCCAGACAGGGCCGTCCTACGAGCAGTACTTC.

CDR3 DNA: TGCGCCAGCAGCACCAGGGGCTACCAAGAGACCCAGTACTTC. Its translation: CASSTRGYQETQYF. The chain carries TRBV5-1 and TRBJ2-5, with a weak D call TRBD1 (6 bases). V was trimmed by 4 bases and J by 0 bases, leaving 10 bases between them. The CDR3 has 14 residues. Germline CDR1 reads SGHRS; CDR2 reads YFSETQ.

This clonotype has at least ten counts. The rearrangement uses TRBV19 and TRBJ1-5; D not certain. Trimming removed 3 bases at V and 3 bases at J, with 9 bases between. Germline loops: CDR1 LNHDA, CDR2 SQIVND (reference sequence). CDR3 size: 14 residues. CDR3 amino acids: CASSMAGYNQPQHF. The CDR3 bases are TGTGCCAGTAGTATGGCGGGGTACAATCAGCCCCAGCATTTT.

This clonotype was seen many times. The rearrangement joins TRBV29-1 to TRBJ2-5, with 7 bases matching TRBD1. CDR3 size: 14 residues. Germline V gene lookup returns CDR1 SQVTM and CDR2 ANQGSEA. V was clipped by 6 bases and J by 1 base; unmatched bases: 8. CDR3 nucleotides: TGCAGCGTACCAGACAGGGCAGGCCAAGAGACCCAGTACTTC. This encodes CSVPDRAGQETQYF.